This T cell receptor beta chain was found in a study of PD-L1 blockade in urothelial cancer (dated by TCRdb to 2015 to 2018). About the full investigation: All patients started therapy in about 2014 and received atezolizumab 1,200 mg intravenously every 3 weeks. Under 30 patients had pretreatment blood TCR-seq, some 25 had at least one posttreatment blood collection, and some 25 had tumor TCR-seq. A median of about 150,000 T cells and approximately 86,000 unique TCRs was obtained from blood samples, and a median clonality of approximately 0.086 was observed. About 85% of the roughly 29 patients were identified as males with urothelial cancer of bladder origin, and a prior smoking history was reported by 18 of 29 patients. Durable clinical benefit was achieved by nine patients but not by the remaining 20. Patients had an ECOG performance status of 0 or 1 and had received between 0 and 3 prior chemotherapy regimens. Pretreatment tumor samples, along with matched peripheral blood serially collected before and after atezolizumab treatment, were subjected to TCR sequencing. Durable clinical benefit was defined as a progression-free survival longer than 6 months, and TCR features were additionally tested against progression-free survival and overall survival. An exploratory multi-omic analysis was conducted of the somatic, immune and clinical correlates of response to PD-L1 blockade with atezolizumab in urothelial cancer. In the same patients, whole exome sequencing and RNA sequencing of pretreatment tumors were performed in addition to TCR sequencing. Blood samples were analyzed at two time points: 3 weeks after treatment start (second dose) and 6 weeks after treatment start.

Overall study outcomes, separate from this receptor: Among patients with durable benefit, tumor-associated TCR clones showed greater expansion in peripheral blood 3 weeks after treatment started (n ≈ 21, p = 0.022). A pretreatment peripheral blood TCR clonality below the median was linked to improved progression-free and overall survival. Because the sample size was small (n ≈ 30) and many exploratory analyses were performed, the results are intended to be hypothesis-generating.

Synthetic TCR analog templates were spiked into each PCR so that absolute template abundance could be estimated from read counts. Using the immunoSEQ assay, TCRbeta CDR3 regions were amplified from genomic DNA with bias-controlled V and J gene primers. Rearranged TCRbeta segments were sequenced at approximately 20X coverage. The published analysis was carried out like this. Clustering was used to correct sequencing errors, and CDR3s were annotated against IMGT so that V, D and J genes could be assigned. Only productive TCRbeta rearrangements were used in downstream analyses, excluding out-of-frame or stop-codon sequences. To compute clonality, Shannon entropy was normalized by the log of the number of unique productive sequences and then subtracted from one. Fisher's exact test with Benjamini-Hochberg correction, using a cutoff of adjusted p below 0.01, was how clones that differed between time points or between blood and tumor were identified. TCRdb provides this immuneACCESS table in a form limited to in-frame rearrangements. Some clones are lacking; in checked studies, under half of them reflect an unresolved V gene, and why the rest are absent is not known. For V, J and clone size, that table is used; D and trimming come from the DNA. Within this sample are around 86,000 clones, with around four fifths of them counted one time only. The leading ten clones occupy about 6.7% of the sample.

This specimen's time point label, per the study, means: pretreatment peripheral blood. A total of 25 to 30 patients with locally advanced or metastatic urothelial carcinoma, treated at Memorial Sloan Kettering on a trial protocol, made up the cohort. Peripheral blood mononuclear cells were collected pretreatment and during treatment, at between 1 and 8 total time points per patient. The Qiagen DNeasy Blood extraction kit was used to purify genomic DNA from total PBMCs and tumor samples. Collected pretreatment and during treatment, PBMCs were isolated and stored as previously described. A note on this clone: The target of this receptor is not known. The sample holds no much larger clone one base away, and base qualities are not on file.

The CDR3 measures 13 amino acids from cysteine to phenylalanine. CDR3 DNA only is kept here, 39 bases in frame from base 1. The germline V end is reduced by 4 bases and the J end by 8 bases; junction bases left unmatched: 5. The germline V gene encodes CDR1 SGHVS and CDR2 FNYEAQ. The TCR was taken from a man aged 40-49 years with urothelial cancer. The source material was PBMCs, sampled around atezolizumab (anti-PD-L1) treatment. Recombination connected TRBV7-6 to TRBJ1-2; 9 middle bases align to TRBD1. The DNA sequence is TGTGCCAGCAGCTCACAGGGGGCGGAGGGCTACACCTTC. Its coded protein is CASSSQGAEGYTF.